This TCR beta chain came from a study of identical twins. Using its own MiXCR run on the 5' RACE reads, TCRdb lists one record per CDR3 protein. The table has about 700,000 distinct CDR3 sequences, 8.6% seen once. Trimming cost V 1 base and J 1 base, with 10 bases left between them. Germline CDR1 is SEHNR and CDR2 is FQNEAQ (reference sequence). The CDR3 spans 15 residues. This clonotype occurred a few times. Its specificity is unknown. Study results and limitations: The study found weaker excess twin sharing in beta out-of-frame sequences.

The same data also went into a second study, on yellow fever vaccine responses in identical twins. That study adds: Twins' T cell vaccine responses reportedly looked partly convergent, partly personalized.

What was sequenced was PBMCs. This receptor was taken from a woman aged 18 to 35 in good health. The genes are TRBV7-9 and TRBJ2-5, with D possibly TRBD1 on 5 matching bases. DNA for the CDR3: TGTGCCAGCAGCTTAGTTGGGGCAGCCCAAGAGACCCAGTACTTC. It codes for CASSLVGAAQETQYF. Complete variable domain (other parts from reference TRBV7-9 and TRBJ2-5): DTGVSQNPRHKITKRGQNVTFRCDPISEHNRLYWYRQTLGQGPEFLTYFQNEAQLEKSRLLSDRFSAERPKGSFSTLEIQRTEQGDSAMYLCASSLVGAAQETQYFGPGTRLLVL.